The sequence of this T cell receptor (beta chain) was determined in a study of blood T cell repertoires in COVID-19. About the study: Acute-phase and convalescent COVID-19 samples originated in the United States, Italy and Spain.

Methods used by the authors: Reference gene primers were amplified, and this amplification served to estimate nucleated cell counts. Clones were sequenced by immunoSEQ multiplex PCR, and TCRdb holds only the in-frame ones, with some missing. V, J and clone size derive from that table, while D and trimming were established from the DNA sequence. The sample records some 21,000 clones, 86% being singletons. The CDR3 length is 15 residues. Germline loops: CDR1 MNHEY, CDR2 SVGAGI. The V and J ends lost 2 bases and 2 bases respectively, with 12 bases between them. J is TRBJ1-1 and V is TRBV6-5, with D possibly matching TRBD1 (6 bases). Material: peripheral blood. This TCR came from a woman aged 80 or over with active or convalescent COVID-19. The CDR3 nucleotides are TGTGCCAGCAGTTACACAAACAGGGTAAACACTGAAGCTTTCTTT. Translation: CASSYTNRVNTEAFF.